The 13 T cell receptor beta chains in this list originate from one sample, sequenced in a study of blood T cell repertoires in COVID-19. Clones were read by immunoSEQ multiplex PCR, and TCRdb kept only the in-frame ones, dropping some. The table has roughly 180,000 clones, over 70% seen once; the top ten hold around 16%. Sequenced sample: peripheral blood. The receptors stem from a man between 60 and 75 years old with active or convalescent COVID-19.

A few counts support this clone. The J gene is TRBJ1-2, the V gene TRBV5-4; 10 bases line up with TRBD1. Germline CDR1 reads SGHNT; CDR2 reads YYREEE (reference sequence). The CDR3 has 15 amino acids. V trimming: 4 bases; J trimming: 4 bases; junction bases outside the gene matches: 7. The CDR3 region has the DNA TGTGCCAGCAGCCCGTCGGGACAGGGGTCCTATGGCTACACCTTC. It is translated as CASSPSGQGSYGYTF.

V gene TRBV4-1 combines with J gene TRBJ1-4; D call uncertain. The CDR3 length is 15 residues. Germline V gives CDR1 MGHRA, CDR2 YSYEKL. Between the trimmed V and J ends, which lost 4 bases and 0 bases, there was a span of 9 bases. The CDR3 DNA sequence: TGCGCCAGCAGCCCCTTAGGAGCAACTAATGAAAAACTGTTTTTT. This encodes CASSPLGATNEKLFF.

The rearrangement links TRBV18 to TRBJ2-1, with D perhaps matching TRBD1 (5 bases). Deletions cut 5 bases from V and 6 bases from J, with 20 bases between. CDR3 size: 16 residues. In germline, CDR1 is KGHSH, CDR2 LQKENI. The CDR3 nucleotides are TGTGCCAGCTCAACGACAGAAACCGGGCTGGGCAATGAGCAGTTCTTC. It yields the protein CASSTTETGLGNEQFF. The full variable domain, rest sourced from reference TRBV18 and TRBJ2-1, is NAGVMQNPRHLVRRRGQEARLRCSPMKGHSHVYWYRQLPEEGLKFMVYLQKENIIDESGMPKERFSAEFPKEGPSILRIQQVVRGDSAAYFCASSTTETGLGNEQFFGPGTRLTVL.

The chain links TRBV7-6 to TRBJ1-1; 10 nucleotides agree with TRBD1. There are 15 residues in the CDR3. CDR1 and CDR2 from the germline V gene are SGHVS and FNYEAQ. The junction had 13 bases not matched to a gene; V was cut back by 5 bases and J by 10 bases. The CDR3 spells CASSPGTGAAGGAFF. As DNA, the CDR3 is TGTGCCAGCAGCCCCGGGACAGGGGCCGCAGGGGGAGCTTTCTTT.

The chain uses TRBV10-3 and TRBJ1-6; 8 nucleotides align to TRBD1. The V and J ends lost 6 bases and 5 bases, in that order; junction bases with no gene match: 6. The CDR3 is 15 residues long. The germline gives CDR1 ENHRY, CDR2 SYGVKD. CDR3 loop: CAISVSTGDNSPLHF. The CDR3 bases are TGTGCCATCAGCGTCTCGACAGGGGATAATTCACCCCTCCACTTT.

This clone was seen a few times. This sequence joins TRBV7-3 and TRBJ1-1; 7 bases map to TRBD1. Germline V gives CDR1 SGHTA, CDR2 FQGTGA. J gave up 3 bases and V 5 bases, and 9 bases lay outside the gene matches. The CDR3 totals 15 residues. DNA of the CDR3: TGTGCCAGCAGCCCGTTCGACAGGGAGTACACTGAAGCTTTCTTT. Translation gives CASSPFDREYTEAFF. Using reference TRBV7-3 and TRBJ1-1 for the parts outside the CDR3, the full variable domain is GAGVSQTPSNKVTEKGKYVELRCDPISGHTALYWYRQSLGQGPEFLIYFQGTGAADDSGLPNDRFFAVRPEGSVSTLKIQRTERGDSAVYLCASSPFDREYTEAFFGQGTRLTVV.

The rearrangement links TRBV18 to TRBJ2-7; D might be TRBD2 (6 bases). V shed 3 bases and J shed 0 bases, with 15 bases lying between them. Germline loops: CDR1 KGHSH, CDR2 LQKENI. The CDR3 is 16 amino acids. CDR3 nucleotides: TGTGCCAGCTCACCCAATGTAGCCGGGAGCTCCTACGAGCAGTACTTC. This gives the protein CASSPNVAGSSYEQYF.

The rearrangement uses TRBV19 and TRBJ1-1, with 8 bases aligning to TRBD1. Germline values: CDR1 LNHDA, CDR2 SQIVND (reference sequence). Losses at the gene ends were 6 bases for V and 12 bases for J; bases not matched to a gene: 9. The length of the CDR3 is 12 residues. CDR3 nucleotide sequence: TGTGCCAGTAGCGCCGGACAGGGCCGGACTTTCTTT. This translates into CASSAGQGRTFF.

The J gene is TRBJ2-1, the V gene TRBV5-4, with TRBD1 identical over 10 bases. The CDR3 covers 17 residues. V lost 4 bases to trimming and J lost 6 bases; unmatched junction nucleotides: 13. Germline CDR1 SGHNT, CDR2 YYREEE (reference sequence). As DNA, the CDR3 is TGTGCCAGCAGCATGGTAGTCGGGACAGGGGCCATCAATGAGCAGTTCTTC. Protein: CASSMVVGTGAINEQFF.

The gene calls are TRBV5-1 and TRBJ1-5; D possibly corresponds to TRBD1 (6 bases). This CDR3 has 15 residues. V was trimmed by 0 bases and J by 4 bases, leaving 11 bases between them. Per the germline V gene, CDR1 is SGHRS and CDR2 is YFSETQ. CDR3 residues: CASSLGDRLNQPQHF. The DNA of the CDR3 is TGCGCCAGCAGCTTGGGAGACAGGCTAAATCAGCCCCAGCATTTT.

This rearrangement joins TRBV11-2 to TRBJ2-1, with TRBD2 matching over 10 bases. The CDR3 loop spans 15 amino acids. Germline values: CDR1 SGHAT, CDR2 FQNNGV. V was pared by 5 bases and J by 10 bases, with 11 bases of the junction left unmatched. The CDR3 DNA follows: TGTGCCAGCAGCCCGGTCAGCGGGAGGGTAAGAGAGCAGTTCTTC. Translated, it gives CASSPVSGRVREQFF.

This clone was observed a handful of times. This chain connects TRBV11-2 to TRBJ2-7; 9 nucleotides match TRBD1. Unmatched junction bases numbered 2, after V lost 3 bases and J lost 2 bases. Per the germline V gene, CDR1 is SGHAT and CDR2 is FQNNGV. The CDR3 runs 14 residues. The CDR3 here is CASSFGQGPYEQYF. CDR3 nucleotides: TGTGCCAGCAGCTTCGGACAGGGGCCCTACGAGCAGTACTTC.

The CDR3 loop reads CASSYRGLAGAGEQYF. In DNA, the CDR3 is TGTGCCAGCAGTTACCGGGGGCTAGCGGGAGCGGGCGAGCAGTACTTC. This rearrangement joins TRBV6-2 or TRBV6-3 to TRBJ2-7; 10 bases match TRBD2. The CDR3 is made up of 16 amino acids. Per the germline V gene, CDR1 is MNHEY and CDR2 is SVGEGT. The V segment lost 2 bases and the J segment 6 bases; nucleotides outside the gene matches: 10.